Following are 8 T cell receptor beta chains from one sample sequenced in a study of identical twins. One entry per CDR3 protein results from TCRdb running MiXCR on the 5' RACE reads. The sample carries fewer than 250,000 distinct CDR3 sequences, approximately 7.8% recorded once. These sequences were also reported in another study, on yellow fever vaccine responses in identical twins.

The specimen sequenced was CD8+ T cells sorted from blood. The origin of the receptors is a woman aged 18-29 years in good health.

This clonotype was seen many times. The chain carries TRBV20-1 and TRBJ2-1, with TRBD2 as a possible D gene (5 bases). The CDR3 extends over 15 amino acids. Trimming took 0 bases from V and 5 from J, leaving 14 bases between them. Germline CDR1 and CDR2: DFQATT and SNEGSKA (reference sequence). For the CDR3, the DNA is TGCAGTGCTAGAGAAAAGGACTGCTGCAACAATGAGCAGTTCTTC. Its translation is CSAREKDCCNNEQFF.

This clonotype was seen ten or more times. The chain carries TRBV6-1 and TRBJ1-6; weak D call: TRBD1 (6 bases). V dropped 7 bases and J dropped 7 bases, with 11 bases sitting between them. The CDR3 covers 13 residues. Germline loops: CDR1 MNHNS, CDR2 SASEGT. CDR3 in amino acids: CASNRAENSPLHF. Written as DNA, the CDR3 is TGTGCCAGCAACAGGGCCGAAAATTCACCCCTCCACTTT.

The CDR3 region has the DNA TGTGCCAGCAGTTTGGGGGATACCAATTACAATGAGCAGTTCTTC. Its translation is CASSLGDTNYNEQFF. This sequence joins TRBV13 and TRBJ2-1; D assignment may be TRBD1 or TRBD2 (5 bases each). Per germline, CDR1 PRHDT and CDR2 FYEKMQ (reference sequence). The CDR3 has 15 amino acids. V lost 6 bases and J lost 4, with 16 bases in between.

Turning to this clonotype: The limits of the CDR3 on the DNA are not certain, so only TCRdb's listed CDR3 is given. The J gene is TRBJ2-3, the V gene TRBV6-2 or TRBV6-3; TRBD2, the D gene given by the table, was not confirmed from the DNA. The CDR3 sequence runs 22 residues, both termini included. The germline V gene has CDR1 MNHEY and CDR2 SVGEGT. This chain's CDR3 is CASSYLIRSILAQATTCFTQYF.

Ten or more counts support this clonotype. J is TRBJ2-7 and V is TRBV21-1; the table's D call of TRBD1 was not tested on the DNA. TRBV21-1 counts as a pseudogene. The CDR3 runs 14 residues. DNA of the CDR3: TGTGCCAGCAGCAAAGAGGGGGACAGCTACGAGCAGTACGTC. This gives the protein CASSKEGDSYEQYV.

This clonotype was counted ten times or more. The CDR3 DNA reads as TGCGCCAGCACCCTCCGCGTGATGGACACCGGGGAGCTGTTTTTT. This gives the protein CASTLRVMDTGELFF. The genes are TRBV5-1 and TRBJ2-2; D is ambiguous. The length of the CDR3 is 15 residues. Trimming shortened V by 6 bases and J by 3 bases, and 15 bases separated the two germline ends. Germline values: CDR1 SGHRS, CDR2 YFSETQ.

The sample holds a few counts of this clonotype. The chain couples TRBV28 to TRBJ2-7; TRBD2 matches at 7 bases. Germline CDR1 reads MDHEN; CDR2 reads SYDVKM. The CDR3 totals 15 residues. J lost 5 bases, V lost 1 base, and 8 bases had no gene match. The CDR3 nucleotides are TGTGCCAGCAGTTTATTGGAGCGGGAACTCAACGAGCAGTACTTC. Its translation is CASSLLERELNEQYF.

This clonotype was picked up a small number of times. V and J are TRBV20-1 and TRBJ2-7, with TRBD1 as a possible D gene (7 bases). This CDR3 region has 15 residues. Trimming took off 0 bases at V and 0 bases at J, with 12 bases between the two ends. The germline V gene encodes CDR1 DFQATT and CDR2 SNEGSKA (reference sequence). This chain's CDR3 is CSARDHQGGSYEQYV. The CDR3 DNA reads TGCAGTGCTAGAGATCACCAGGGGGGCTCCTACGAGCAGTACGTC.